One T cell receptor (beta chain) is described in this entry. Its antigen is as yet unknown. This sample was taken from a study of cytomegalovirus exposure and HLA in healthy donors. Overall study results and limits: Available immune exposure information covered CMV serostatus only. Donors belonging to an Asian-associated ancestry cluster reportedly showed fewer N-insertions in productive TCRs than the approximately 700-donor mean, according to what a later analysis found.

The primer mix had 60 Vbeta and 13 Jbeta primers. Clones were read by immunoSEQ multiplex PCR, and TCRdb kept only the in-frame ones, dropping some. The sample includes around 210,000 clones. The germline V gene has CDR1 ENHRY and CDR2 SYGVKD. The CDR3 runs to 13 residues. The V gene lost 10 bases and the J gene lost 3 bases, with 14 bases spanning the gap. The chain joins TRBV10-3 to TRBJ2-3, with D possibly TRBD2 on 6 matching bases. The TCR originated in a woman in her thirties in good health and CMV-seropositive. Sample: PBMCs. In DNA form, the CDR3 reads TGTGCCACTTTAGCGGCCTCTACAGATACGCAGTATTTT. The encoded protein is CATLAASTDTQYF.